These T cell receptor beta chains were read from a single sample in a study of blood T cells in healthy people across ages. TCRdb re-derived calls from the 5' RACE reads in MiXCR, one entry per CDR3 protein. This sample has some 880,000 distinct CDR3 sequences, with 35% to 40% found just once. Sequencing was done on a sample of blood. These receptors came from a man between 18 and 35 years old in good health. Each CDR3 is given with its conserved first and last residue. A D gene is named only where the DNA matches it firmly. Clone size appears in some rows only: once, few, many, or a class for an expanded clone.

j_gene,v_gene,d_gene,abundance,CDR3aa,CDR3nt
TRBJ1-1,TRBV12-3/TRBV12-4,TRBD1,-,CASSSGQGKAFF,TGTGCCAGCAGTTCGGGACAGGGCAAAGCTTTCTTT
TRBJ1-4,TRBV4-3,TRBD1,-,CASSQDIWTGNGKLFF,TGCGCCAGCAGCCAAGATATTTGGACAGGGAACGGAAAACTGTTTTTT
TRBJ2-3,TRBV5-1,-,many,CASSFGGSSTDTQYF,TGTGCCAGCAGTTTTGGCGGGTCTAGCACAGATACGCAGTATTTT
TRBJ2-7,TRBV4-1,-,-,CASSQDGETRYF,TGCGCCAGCAGCCAAGACGGAGAGACCCGGTACTTC
TRBJ2-3,TRBV20-1,-,-,CSTKRNTQYF,TGCAGCACCAAGCGGAATACGCAGTATTTT
TRBJ1-6,TRBV20-1,TRBD1,few,CSAIQGKKAPLHF,TGCAGTGCTATACAGGGGAAAAAGGCACCCCTCCACTTT
TRBJ1-5,TRBV19,-,-,CASSLRQLANQPQHF,TGTGCCAGTAGCCTCCGGCAGCTTGCGAATCAGCCCCAGCATTTT
TRBJ2-1,TRBV7-6,TRBD1,-,CASSLTGGKNEQFF,TGTGCCAGCAGCCTAACAGGGGGGAAGAATGAGCAGTTCTTC
TRBJ2-5,TRBV6-5,-,-,CASSRGGTFKETQYF,TGTGCCAGCAGCCGAGGCGGGACGTTCAAAGAGACCCAGTACTTC
TRBJ2-7,TRBV20-1,TRBD1,-,CSASGTANYEQYF,TGCAGTGCTTCCGGGACAGCGAACTACGAGCAGTACTTC
TRBJ2-5,TRBV5-1,-,few,CASSLYRVEETQYF,TGCGCCAGCAGCTTATACAGGGTAGAAGAGACCCAGTACTTC
TRBJ1-6,TRBV28,TRBD1,-,CAIGTENSPLHF,TGTGCCATCGGGACAGAGAATTCACCCCTCCACTTT
TRBJ2-1,TRBV20-1,-,-,CSASLASYNEQFF,TGCAGTGCTAGTCTAGCCTCCTACAATGAGCAGTTCTTC
TRBJ2-1,TRBV19,TRBD2,-,CASSSPQTSGQFF,TGTGCCAGTAGTAGCCCTCAAACTAGCGGGCAGTTCTTC
TRBJ2-7,TRBV7-6,-,many,CASSLDAAYEQYF,TGTGCCAGCAGCTTAGATGCCGCCTACGAGCAGTACTTC
TRBJ2-7,TRBV11-2,-,-,CASSSNARVAEQYF,TGTGCCAGCAGCTCTAACGCCAGGGTAGCCGAGCAGTACTTC
TRBJ2-5,TRBV7-2,TRBD2,few,CASSLRGAHQETQYF,TGTGCCAGCAGCTTGCGGGGGGCTCACCAAGAGACCCAGTACTTC
TRBJ1-2,TRBV20-1,-,many,CSAHRATGNYGYTF,TGCAGTGCCCACCGGGCTACAGGGAACTATGGCTACACCTTC
TRBJ1-1,TRBV29-1,TRBD1,-,CSGQTGGNTEAFF,TGCAGCGGTCAAACAGGGGGAAACACTGAAGCTTTCTTT
TRBJ2-2,TRBV6-5,-,-,CASSTRNANTGELFF,TGTGCCAGCAGTACCCGAAACGCGAACACCGGGGAGCTGTTTTTT
TRBJ2-1,TRBV29-1,-,many,CSVITTRRFSYNEQFF,TGCAGCGTAATAACGACCAGGAGATTCTCCTACAATGAGCAGTTCTTC
TRBJ2-1,TRBV20-1,TRBD2,many,CSARDVAGGVYNEQFF,TGCAGTGCTAGAGATGTAGCGGGGGGCGTATACAATGAGCAGTTCTTC
TRBJ2-3,TRBV12-3/TRBV12-4,TRBD2,-,CASSSHGGGGADTQYF,TGTGCCAGCAGTTCTCATGGCGGGGGGGGGGCAGATACGCAGTATTTT
TRBJ1-2,TRBV10-3,-,few,CAISPAGNYGYTF,TGTGCCATCAGCCCCGCGGGAAACTATGGCTACACCTTC
TRBJ1-2,TRBV4-1,-,few,CASSQAHNAAYGYTF,TGCGCCAGCAGCCAAGCCCACAACGCCGCCTATGGCTACACCTTC
TRBJ2-1,TRBV5-4,TRBD2,-,CASSRGLAGEYYNEQFF,TGTGCCAGCAGCCGGGGACTAGCGGGGGAATACTACAATGAGCAGTTCTTC
TRBJ2-5,TRBV10-3,TRBD1,-,CAISDDRVETQYF,TGTGCCATCAGTGATGACAGGGTAGAGACCCAGTACTTC
TRBJ1-2,TRBV20-1,TRBD1,many,CSARPTGGVNYGYTF,TGCAGTGCTAGACCTACAGGGGGAGTTAACTATGGCTACACCTTC
TRBJ2-7,TRBV19,TRBD1,-,CAGRTGIDYEQYF,TGTGCCGGGCGGACAGGGATAGACTACGAGCAGTACTTC
TRBJ1-2,TRBV10-3,-,few,CAISALINYGYTF,TGTGCCATCAGTGCCCTTATTAACTATGGCTACACCTTC
TRBJ2-5,TRBV27,-,few,CASSNLQGRQETQYF,TGTGCCAGCAGTAACCTACAGGGCCGCCAAGAGACCCAGTACTTC
TRBJ2-3,TRBV12-3/TRBV12-4,-,-,CASSCAGTDTQYF,TGTGCCAGCAGTTGTGCCGGCACAGATACGCAGTATTTT
TRBJ2-5,TRBV6-5,TRBD2,-,CASSYTFSGGLGETQYF,TGTGCCAGCAGTTACACCTTCTCGGGGGGGCTGGGGGAGACCCAGTACTTC
TRBJ2-3,TRBV20-1,TRBD2,many,CSARRDGGAVTDTQYF,TGCAGTGCTAGAAGGGACGGGGGGGCCGTCACAGATACGCAGTATTTT
TRBJ2-7,TRBV11-1,TRBD1,many,CASSLAGQAYEQYF,TGTGCCAGCAGCTTAGCGGGACAGGCCTACGAGCAGTACTTC
TRBJ1-1,TRBV7-6,-,-,CASSFDWEQSMNTEAFF,TGTGCCAGCAGCTTCGATTGGGAACAGTCCATGAACACTGAAGCTTTCTTT
TRBJ2-7,TRBV12-3/TRBV12-4,-,-,CASRLDIDEQYF,TGTGCCAGCAGACTGGACATCGATGAGCAGTACTTC
TRBJ1-2,TRBV7-2,-,-,CASSSGRWGRDYGYTF,TGTGCCAGCAGCTCCGGGCGGTGGGGTCGGGACTATGGCTACACCTTC
TRBJ1-2,TRBV27,-,few,CASSFSAAYGYTF,TGTGCCAGCAGTTTTTCCGCAGCCTATGGCTACACCTTC
TRBJ2-1,TRBV11-1,TRBD2,once,CASSSGLAGGRNEQFF,TGTGCCAGCAGCTCAGGACTAGCGGGGGGGCGGAATGAGCAGTTCTTC
TRBJ2-1,TRBV4-1,TRBD2,few,CASSLLAAPGNEQFF,TGCGCCAGCAGCTTACTAGCGGCCCCTGGCAATGAGCAGTTCTTC
TRBJ2-7,TRBV10-2,-,-,CASRAGQIYEQYF,TGCGCCAGCAGAGCCGGACAGATCTACGAGCAGTACTTC
TRBJ2-5,TRBV5-1,TRBD2,-,CASSFQRGAEETQYF,TGCGCCAGCAGCTTCCAGCGGGGGGCTGAAGAGACCCAGTACTTC
TRBJ2-1,TRBV4-1,TRBD1,few,CASSQERDRVGDEQFF,TGCGCCAGCAGCCAAGAAAGGGACAGGGTTGGTGATGAGCAGTTCTTC
TRBJ2-7,TRBV7-8,-,-,CASSAGQITYEQYF,TGTGCCAGCAGCGCGGGACAGATTACCTACGAGCAGTACTTC
TRBJ1-5,TRBV5-1,-,-,CASSLDSYNQPQHF,TGCGCCAGCAGCTTGGACAGCTACAATCAGCCCCAGCATTTT
TRBJ2-6,TRBV18,-,few,CASSPSSEGNSGANVLTF,TGTGCCAGCTCACCATCCAGCGAAGGCAACTCTGGGGCCAACGTCCTGACTTTC